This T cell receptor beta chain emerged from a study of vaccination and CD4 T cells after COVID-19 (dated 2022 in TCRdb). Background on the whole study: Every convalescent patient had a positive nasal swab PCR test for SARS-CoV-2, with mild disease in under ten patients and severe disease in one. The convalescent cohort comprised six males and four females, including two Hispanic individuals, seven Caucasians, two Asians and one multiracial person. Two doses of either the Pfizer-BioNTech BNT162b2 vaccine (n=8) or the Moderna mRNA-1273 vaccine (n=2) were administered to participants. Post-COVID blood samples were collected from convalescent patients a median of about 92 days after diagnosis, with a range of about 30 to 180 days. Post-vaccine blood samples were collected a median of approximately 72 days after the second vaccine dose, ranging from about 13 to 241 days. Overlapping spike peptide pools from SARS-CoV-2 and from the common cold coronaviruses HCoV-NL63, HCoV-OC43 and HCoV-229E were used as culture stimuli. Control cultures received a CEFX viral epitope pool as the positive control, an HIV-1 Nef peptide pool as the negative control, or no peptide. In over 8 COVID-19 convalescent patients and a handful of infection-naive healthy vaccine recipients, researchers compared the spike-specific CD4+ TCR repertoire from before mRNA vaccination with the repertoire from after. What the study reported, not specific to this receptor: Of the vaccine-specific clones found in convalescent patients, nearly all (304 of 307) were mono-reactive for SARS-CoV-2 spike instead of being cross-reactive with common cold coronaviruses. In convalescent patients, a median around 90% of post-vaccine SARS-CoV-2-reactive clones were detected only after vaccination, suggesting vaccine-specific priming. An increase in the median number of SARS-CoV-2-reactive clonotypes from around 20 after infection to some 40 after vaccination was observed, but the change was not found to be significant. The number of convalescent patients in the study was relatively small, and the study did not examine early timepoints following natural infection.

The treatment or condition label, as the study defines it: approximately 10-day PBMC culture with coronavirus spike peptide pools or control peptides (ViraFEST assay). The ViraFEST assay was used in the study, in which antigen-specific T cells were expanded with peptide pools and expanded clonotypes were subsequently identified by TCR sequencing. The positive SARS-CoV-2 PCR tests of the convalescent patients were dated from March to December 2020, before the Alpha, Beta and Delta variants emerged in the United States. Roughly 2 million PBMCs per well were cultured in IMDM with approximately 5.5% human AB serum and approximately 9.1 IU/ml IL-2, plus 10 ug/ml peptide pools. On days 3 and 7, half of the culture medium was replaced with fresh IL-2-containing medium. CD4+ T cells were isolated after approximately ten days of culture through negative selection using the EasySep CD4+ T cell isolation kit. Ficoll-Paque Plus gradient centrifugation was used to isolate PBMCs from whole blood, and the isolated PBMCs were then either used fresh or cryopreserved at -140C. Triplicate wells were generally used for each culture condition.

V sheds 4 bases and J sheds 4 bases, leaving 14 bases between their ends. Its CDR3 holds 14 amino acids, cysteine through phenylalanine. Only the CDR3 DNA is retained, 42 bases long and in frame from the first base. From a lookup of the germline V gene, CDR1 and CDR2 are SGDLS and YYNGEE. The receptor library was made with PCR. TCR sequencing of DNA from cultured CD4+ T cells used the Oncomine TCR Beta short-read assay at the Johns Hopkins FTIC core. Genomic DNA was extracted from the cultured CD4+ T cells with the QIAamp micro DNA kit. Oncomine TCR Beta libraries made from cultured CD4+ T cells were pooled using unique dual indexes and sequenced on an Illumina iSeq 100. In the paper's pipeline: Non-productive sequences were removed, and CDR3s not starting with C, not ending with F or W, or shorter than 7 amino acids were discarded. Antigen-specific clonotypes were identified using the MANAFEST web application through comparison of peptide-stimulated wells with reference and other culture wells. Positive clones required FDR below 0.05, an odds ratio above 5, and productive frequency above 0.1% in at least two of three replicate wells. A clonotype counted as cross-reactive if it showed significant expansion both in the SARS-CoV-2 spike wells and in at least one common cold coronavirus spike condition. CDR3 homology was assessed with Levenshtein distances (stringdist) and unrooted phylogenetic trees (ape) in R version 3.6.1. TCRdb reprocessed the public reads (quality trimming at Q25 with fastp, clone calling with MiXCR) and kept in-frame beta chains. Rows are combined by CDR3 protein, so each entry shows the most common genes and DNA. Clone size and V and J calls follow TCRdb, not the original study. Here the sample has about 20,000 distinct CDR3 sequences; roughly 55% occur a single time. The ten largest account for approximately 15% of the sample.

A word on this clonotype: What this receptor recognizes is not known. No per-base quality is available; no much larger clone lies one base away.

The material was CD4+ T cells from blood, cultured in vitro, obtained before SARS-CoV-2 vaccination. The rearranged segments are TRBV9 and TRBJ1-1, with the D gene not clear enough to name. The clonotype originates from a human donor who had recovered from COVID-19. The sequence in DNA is TGTGCCAGCAGCTTATCTGTGGGCGGCACTGAAGCTTTCTTT. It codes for CASSLSVGGTEAFF.